This T cell receptor (beta chain) was captured in a study of blood T cell repertoires in COVID-19. The method was immunoSEQ multiplex PCR; TCRdb's version includes in-frame clones alone and lacks a portion of them. The table has fewer than 200,000 clones, approximately 88% seen once. Trimming stripped 0 bases from V and 4 bases from J, with 9 bases between. The CDR3 loop spans 13 amino acids. Germline CDR1 is GTSNPN and CDR2 is SVGIG (reference sequence). Sequencing was performed on peripheral blood. The clonotype was recovered from a woman older than 75 with active or convalescent COVID-19. The rearrangement uses TRBV30 and TRBJ1-2, with D hard to call. The CDR3 DNA reads TGTGCCTGGAGTGTAGGCCAGGTCTATGGCTACACCTTC. This gives the protein CAWSVGQVYGYTF.